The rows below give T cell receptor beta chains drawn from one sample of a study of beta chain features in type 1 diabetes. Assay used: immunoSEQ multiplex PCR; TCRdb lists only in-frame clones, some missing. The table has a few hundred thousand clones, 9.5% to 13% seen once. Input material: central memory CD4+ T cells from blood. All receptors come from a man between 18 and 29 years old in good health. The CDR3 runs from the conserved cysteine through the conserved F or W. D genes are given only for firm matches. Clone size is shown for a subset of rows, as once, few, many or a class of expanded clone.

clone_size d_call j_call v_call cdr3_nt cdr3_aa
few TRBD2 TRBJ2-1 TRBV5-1 TGCGCCAGCAGCTTCGCGGGAGGGCAATACAATGAGCAGTTCTTC CASSFAGGQYNEQFF
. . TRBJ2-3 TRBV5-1 TGCGCCAGCAGCCCCGGTTGGGGAACAGATACGCAGTATTTT CASSPGWGTDTQYF
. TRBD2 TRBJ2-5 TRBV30 TGTGCCTGGAGTGGGGGGGGACTCGGGGAGACCCAGTACTTC CAWSGGGLGETQYF
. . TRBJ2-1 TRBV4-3 TGCGCCAGCAGCCAAGAGCTCAGCTATGAGCAGTTCTTC CASSQELSYEQFF
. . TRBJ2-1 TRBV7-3 TGTGCCAGCAGCTTAATTCGGGAAACGGGGGAGCAGTTCTTC CASSLIRETGEQFF
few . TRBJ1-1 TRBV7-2 TGTGCCAGCAGCTCCGGACGGTTGAACACTGAAGCTTTCTTT CASSSGRLNTEAFF
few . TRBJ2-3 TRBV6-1 TGTGCCAGCAGTGAAGTTAGTGAGCAGTATTTT CASSEVSEQYF
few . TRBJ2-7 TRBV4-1 TGCGCCAGCAGCCAAGATCCAGCCGTCAGACTCGGGAGCGAGCAGTACTTC CASSQDPAVRLGSEQYF
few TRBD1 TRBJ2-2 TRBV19 TGTGCCAGTAGTATCTTGTGGGACAGGGTAGTCACCGGGGAGCTGTTTTTT CASSILWDRVVTGELFF
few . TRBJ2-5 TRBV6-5 TGTGCCAGCAGCCTTTTAGGGGAGACCCAGTACTTC CASSLLGETQYF
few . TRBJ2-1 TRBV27 TGTGCCAGCAGCCCGGACGGCTACAATGAGCAGTTCTTC CASSPDGYNEQFF
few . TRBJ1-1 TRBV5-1 TGCGCCAGCAGCTCTTGGGTGAACCAGGGGTCTGAAGCTTTCTTT CASSSWVNQGSEAFF
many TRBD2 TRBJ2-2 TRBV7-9 TGTGCCAGCAGCTTAGCGGCAGGGACTAGCACCGGGGAGCTGTTTTTT CASSLAAGTSTGELFF
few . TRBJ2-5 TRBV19 TGTGCCAGTAGTATTCGGACAGCGAGACAAGAGACCCAGTACTTC CASSIRTARQETQYF
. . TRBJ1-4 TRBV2 TGTGCCAGCAGTTACGTGATAGGGGAAAAACTGTTTTTT CASSYVIGEKLFF
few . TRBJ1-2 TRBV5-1 TGCGCCAGCAGCTCCAAGGCACAGGACGGCTACACCTTC CASSSKAQDGYTF
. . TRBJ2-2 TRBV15 TGTGCCACCAGCAGAGATAGGCAGGCCAGGGAGCTGTTTTTT CATSRDRQARELFF
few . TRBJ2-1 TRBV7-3 TGTGCCAGCAGCATCTCACTAGCCTACAATGAGCAGTTCTTC CASSISLAYNEQFF
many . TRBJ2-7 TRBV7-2 TGTGCCAGCAGCTTCCGTGGGGCAATTTCCTACGAGCAGTACTTC CASSFRGAISYEQYF
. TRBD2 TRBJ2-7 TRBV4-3 TGCGCCAGCAGCCAGCACCAAGCGGGAGGGCTCCCCTACGAGCAGTACTTC CASSQHQAGGLPYEQYF
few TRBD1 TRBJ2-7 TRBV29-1 TGCAGCGGAACCGGGACAGCGTACGAGCAGTACTTC CSGTGTAYEQYF
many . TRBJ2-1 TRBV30 TGTGCCTGCTATCACCCTAGAGATGAGCAGTTCTTC CACYHPRDEQFF
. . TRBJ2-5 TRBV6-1 TGTGCCAGCAGCGCGGATAGGGGGGAGACCCAGTACTTC CASSADRGETQYF
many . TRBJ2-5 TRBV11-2 TGTGCCAGCAGCTTAAATCGGGAGACCCAGTACTTC CASSLNRETQYF